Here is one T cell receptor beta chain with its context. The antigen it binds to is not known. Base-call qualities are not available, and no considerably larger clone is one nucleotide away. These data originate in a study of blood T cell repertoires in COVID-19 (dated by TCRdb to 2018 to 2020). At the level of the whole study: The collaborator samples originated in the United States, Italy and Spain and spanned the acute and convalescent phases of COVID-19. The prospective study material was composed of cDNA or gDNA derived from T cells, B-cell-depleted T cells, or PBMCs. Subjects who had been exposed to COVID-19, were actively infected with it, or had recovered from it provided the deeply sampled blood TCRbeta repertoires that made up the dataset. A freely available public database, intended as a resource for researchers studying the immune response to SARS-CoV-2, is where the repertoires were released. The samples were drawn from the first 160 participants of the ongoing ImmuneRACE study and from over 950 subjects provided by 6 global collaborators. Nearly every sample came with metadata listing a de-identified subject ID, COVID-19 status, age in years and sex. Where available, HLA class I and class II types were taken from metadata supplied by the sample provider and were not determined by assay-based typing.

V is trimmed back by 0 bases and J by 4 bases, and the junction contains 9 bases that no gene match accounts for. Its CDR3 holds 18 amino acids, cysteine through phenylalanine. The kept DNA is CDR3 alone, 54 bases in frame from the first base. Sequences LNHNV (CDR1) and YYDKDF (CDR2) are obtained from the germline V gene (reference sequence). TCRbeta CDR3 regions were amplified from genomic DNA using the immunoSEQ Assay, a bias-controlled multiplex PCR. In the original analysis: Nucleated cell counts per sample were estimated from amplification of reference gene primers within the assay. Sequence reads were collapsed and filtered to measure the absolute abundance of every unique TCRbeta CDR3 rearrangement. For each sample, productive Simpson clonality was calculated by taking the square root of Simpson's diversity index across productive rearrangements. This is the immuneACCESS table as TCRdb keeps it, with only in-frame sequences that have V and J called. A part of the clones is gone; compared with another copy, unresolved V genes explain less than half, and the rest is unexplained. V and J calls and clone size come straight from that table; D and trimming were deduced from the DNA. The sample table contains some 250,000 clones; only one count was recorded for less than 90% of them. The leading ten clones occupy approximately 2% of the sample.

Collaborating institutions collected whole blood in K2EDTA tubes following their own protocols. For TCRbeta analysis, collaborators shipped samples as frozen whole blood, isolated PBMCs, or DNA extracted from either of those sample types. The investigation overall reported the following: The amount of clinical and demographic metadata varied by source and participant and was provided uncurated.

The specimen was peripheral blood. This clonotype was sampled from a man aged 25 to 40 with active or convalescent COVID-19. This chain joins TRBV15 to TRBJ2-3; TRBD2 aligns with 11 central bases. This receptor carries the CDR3 CATSRDLPLAGAADTQYF. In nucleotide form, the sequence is TGTGCCACCAGCAGAGATCTCCCACTAGCGGGGGCCGCAGATACGCAGTATTTT.